This TCR beta chain derives from a study of blood T cell repertoires in COVID-19. Study-wide context: The origin of the acute and convalescent COVID-19 samples was the United States, Italy and Spain. T cells, B-cell-depleted T cells, or PBMCs supplied cDNA or gDNA.

Seattle participants joined during active infection and were tracked over time. Germline lookup yields CDR1 PRHDT and CDR2 FYEKMQ (reference sequence). Trimming removed 8 bases from V and 1 base from J; junction bases left unmatched: 8. The CDR3 covers 15 residues. Authors' processing steps: Cell counts per sample came from amplifying reference gene primers. Sequencing was performed with immunoSEQ multiplex PCR; in TCRdb, only in-frame clones are kept and a portion is missing. The V and J calls and the clone size are those of that table, but D and trimming were determined from the DNA. The data show over 400,000 clones, approximately 88% seen once.

The source of this sequence is a woman aged 50 to 65 with COVID-19, enrolled during active disease. The chain employs TRBV13 and TRBJ2-3, with TRBD2 matching over 8 bases. Material for sequencing was peripheral blood. CDR3 sequence: CASSRRRGGTDTQYF. The DNA of the CDR3 is TGTGCCAGCTCTCGAAGGCGGGGGGGCACAGATACGCAGTATTTT.